This T cell receptor beta chain was found in a study of T-cell reconstitution after alpha-beta-depleted transplantation in children. Library preparation (for TCRbeta) was performed with unique molecular identifiers. TCRdb reprocessed the PCR reads with MiXCR, giving one entry per CDR3 protein. Found here are hundreds of thousands of distinct CDR3 sequences, around an eighth of them singletons; the top ten hold roughly 5.4%. This clonotype was counted between two and nine times. Specimen: PBMCs from the stem cell graft donor, collected from the stem cell graft. The TCR comes from a human donor who donated a stem cell graft to a child with combined immunodeficiency.

Here the CDR3 DNA reads TGTGCCAGCAGCCCATGGGGGTTGGGGACTGAAGCTTTCTTT. It is translated as CASSPWGLGTEAFF. The V call is TRBV12-3 or TRBV12-4, the J call TRBJ1-1; possible D gene TRBD1, 5 bases. The CDR3 covers 14 residues. Between the trimmed V and J ends, which lost 6 bases and 5 bases, there was a span of 16 bases.